A selection of T cell receptor beta chains follows, all from one sample in a study of Graves' ophthalmopathy and Graves' hyperthyroidism. TCRdb analysed the multiplex PCR reads with MiXCR anew, one entry per CDR3 protein. Here the sample spans about 210,000 distinct CDR3 sequences, around 30% being singletons. Sequenced material: peripheral blood. These TCRs come from a man in his forties or fifties with Graves' ophthalmopathy. Both conserved end residues are part of each CDR3. Fields, in order: V gene, D gene, clone size, J gene, CDR3 protein, CDR3 DNA. The D gene is left open where the match is weak. Clone sizes are given selectively: once, few, many, or a class where the clone is expanded.

>TRBV6-5|TRBD2|many|TRBJ2-7
CASSQGLAGEQYF
TGTGCCAGCAGCCAGGGACTAGCGGGCGAGCAGTACTTC
>TRBV11-2|TRBD1|-|TRBJ2-7
CASSSAGTGNSYEQYF
TGTGCCAGCAGCTCCGCCGGGACAGGGAATTCCTACGAGCAGTACTTC
>TRBV29-1|-|-|TRBJ2-5
CSVLGTKETQYF
TGCAGCGTCCTGGGCACCAAAGAGACCCAGTACTTC
>TRBV20-1|TRBD1|many|TRBJ1-6
CSASDLGTGGRSPLHF
TGCAGTGCTAGCGACTTGGGGACAGGGGGCCGTTCACCCCTCCACTTT
>TRBV12-3/TRBV12-4|-|few|TRBJ2-7
CASSLVELTYKQYF
TGTGCCAGCAGTTTAGTGGAGCTAACCTACAAGCAGTACTTC
>TRBV20-1|TRBD2|many|TRBJ2-7
CSARGLAGEYEQYF
TGCAGTGCTAGAGGACTAGCGGGAGAATACGAGCAGTACTTC
>TRBV7-2|-|many|TRBJ2-5
CASSLAGQPEETQYF
TGTGCCAGCAGCTTAGCGGGACAACCTGAAGAGACCCAGTACTTC
>TRBV6-2/TRBV6-3|-|-|TRBJ1-5
CASMVSEPQPQHF
TGTGCCAGCATGGTTAGTGAACCTCAACCCCAGCATTTT
>TRBV19|-|-|TRBJ2-7
CASSMVGRAGEQYF
TGTGCCAGTAGTATGGTCGGCAGGGCTGGCGAGCAGTACTTC
>TRBV6-2/TRBV6-3|-|many|TRBJ2-7
CASSALYEQYF
TGTGCCAGCAGCGCACTCTACGAGCAGTACTTC
>TRBV6-1|-|-|TRBJ1-5
CASSEALSNQPQHF
TGTGCCAGCAGTGAAGCGCTCAGCAATCAGCCCCAGCATTTT
>TRBV5-1|TRBD2|many|TRBJ2-7
CASSLADGRVYEQYF
TGCGCCAGCAGCTTGGCGGACGGGAGGGTATACGAGCAGTACTTC
>TRBV6-1|-|-|TRBJ2-5
CASSEWGWETQYF
TGTGCCAGCAGTGAATGGGGTTGGGAGACCCAGTACTTC
>TRBV12-3/TRBV12-4|-|once|TRBJ1-1
CASSLGVAFF
TGTGCCAGCAGTTTGGGGGTAGCTTTCTTT
>TRBV28|-|many|TRBJ1-5
CASSSVRVNQPQHF
TGTGCCAGCAGCTCCGTCAGGGTAAATCAGCCCCAGCATTTT
>TRBV28|TRBD1|many|TRBJ1-2
CASSSQPDRGYGYTF
TGTGCCAGCAGTTCCCAACCAGACAGGGGTTATGGCTACACCTTC
>TRBV6-6|-|many|TRBJ2-2
CASWGSRAGELFF
TGTGCCAGTTGGGGATCCCGGGCCGGGGAGCTGTTTTTT
>TRBV30|-|many|TRBJ1-1
CAWSERTEAFF
TGTGCCTGGAGTGAGCGTACTGAAGCTTTCTTT
>TRBV6-1|TRBD1|-|TRBJ1-5
CASRMDRTLNQPQHF
TGTGCCAGCAGAATGGACAGGACTCTCAATCAGCCCCAGCATTTT
>TRBV19|TRBD1|many|TRBJ1-2
CASSNRDRVVFGYGYTF
TGTGCCAGTAGTAACCGGGACAGGGTCGTGTTCGGCTATGGCTACACCTTC
>TRBV6-5|-|-|TRBJ1-5
CASSYSDGVQPQHF
TGTGCCAGCAGTTACTCGGACGGGGTTCAGCCCCAGCATTTT
>TRBV6-5|-|many|TRBJ1-5
CASRGGLNQPQHF
TGTGCCAGTAGGGGAGGTCTTAATCAGCCCCAGCATTTT
>TRBV6-2/TRBV6-3|TRBD2|-|TRBJ2-7
CASLTRASGTEQYF
TGTGCCAGCTTAACTCGGGCTAGCGGGACCGAGCAGTACTTC